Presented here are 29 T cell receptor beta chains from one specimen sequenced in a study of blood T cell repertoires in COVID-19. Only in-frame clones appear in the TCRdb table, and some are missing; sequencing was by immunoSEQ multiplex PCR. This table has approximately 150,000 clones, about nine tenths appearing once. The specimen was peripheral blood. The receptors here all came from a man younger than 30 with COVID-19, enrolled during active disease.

The CDR3 region is CAWSVLVNSQETQYF. CDR3 sequence (DNA): TGTGCCTGGAGTGTACTGGTTAACAGTCAAGAGACCCAGTACTTC. The J gene is TRBJ2-5, the V gene TRBV30; no firm D call. Looked up from germline, CDR1 is GTSNPN and CDR2 is SVGIG (reference sequence). There are 15 residues in the CDR3. V gave up 0 bases and J gave up 2 bases, with 13 bases separating them.

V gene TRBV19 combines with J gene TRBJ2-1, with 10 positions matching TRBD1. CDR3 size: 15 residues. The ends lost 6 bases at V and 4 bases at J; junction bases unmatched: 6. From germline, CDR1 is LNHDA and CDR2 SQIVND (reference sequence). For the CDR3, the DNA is TGTGCCAGTAGGAAAACGGGACAGGGGTACAATGAGCAGTTCTTC. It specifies CASRKTGQGYNEQFF.

In DNA, the CDR3 is TGTGCCAGCAGCTTAGAACTAGCTGCGACCTACGGTGAGCAGTTCTTC. Translation: CASSLELAATYGEQFF. J is TRBJ2-1 and V is TRBV7-2; weak D call: TRBD2 (6 bases). The V and J ends lost 1 base and 9 bases respectively, with 19 bases between them. In germline, CDR1 is SGHTA, CDR2 FQGNSA. The CDR3 totals 16 residues. The entire variable domain, with the rest obtained from reference TRBV7-2 and TRBJ2-1, is as follows: GAGVSQSPSNKVTEKGKDVELRCDPISGHTALYWYRQSLGQGLEFLIYFQGNSAPDKSGLPSDRFSAERTGGSVSTLTIQRTQQEDSAVYLCASSLELAATYGEQFFGPGTRLTVL.

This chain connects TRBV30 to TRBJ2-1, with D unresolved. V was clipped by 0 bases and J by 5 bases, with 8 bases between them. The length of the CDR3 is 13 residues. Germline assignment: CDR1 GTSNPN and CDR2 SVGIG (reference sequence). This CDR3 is CAWSVQSHNEQFF. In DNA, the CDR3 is TGTGCCTGGAGTGTACAATCCCACAATGAGCAGTTCTTC.

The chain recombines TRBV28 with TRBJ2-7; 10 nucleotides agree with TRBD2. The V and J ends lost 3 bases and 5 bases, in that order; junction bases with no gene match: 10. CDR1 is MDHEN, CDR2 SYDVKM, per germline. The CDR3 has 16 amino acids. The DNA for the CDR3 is TGTGCCAGCAGTTTCTCTCCCGGGACTAGCGACCACGAGCAGTACTTC. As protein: CASSFSPGTSDHEQYF.

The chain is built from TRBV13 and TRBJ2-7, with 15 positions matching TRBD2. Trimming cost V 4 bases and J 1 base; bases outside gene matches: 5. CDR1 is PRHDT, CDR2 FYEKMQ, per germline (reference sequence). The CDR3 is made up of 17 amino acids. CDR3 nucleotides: TGTGCCAGCAGCTCGGGACTAGCGGGAGGCTTATCCTACGAGCAGTACTTC. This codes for CASSSGLAGGLSYEQYF.

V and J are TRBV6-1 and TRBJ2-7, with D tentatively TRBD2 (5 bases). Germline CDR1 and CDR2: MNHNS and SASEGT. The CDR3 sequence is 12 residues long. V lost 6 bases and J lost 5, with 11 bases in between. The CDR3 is CASRVTRDEQYF. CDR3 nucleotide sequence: TGTGCCAGCAGAGTAACTAGGGACGAGCAGTACTTC.

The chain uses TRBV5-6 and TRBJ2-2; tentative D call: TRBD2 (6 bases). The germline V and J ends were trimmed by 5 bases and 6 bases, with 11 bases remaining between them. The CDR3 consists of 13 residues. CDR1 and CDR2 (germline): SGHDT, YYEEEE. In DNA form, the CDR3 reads TGTGCCAGCAGTCCCTGGGGGGCCGGGGAGCTGTTTTTT. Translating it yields CASSPWGAGELFF.

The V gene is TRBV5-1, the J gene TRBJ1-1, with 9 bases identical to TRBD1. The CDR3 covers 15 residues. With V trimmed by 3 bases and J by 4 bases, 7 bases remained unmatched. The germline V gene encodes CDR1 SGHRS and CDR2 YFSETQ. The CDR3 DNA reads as TGCGCCAGCAGCTGGGACAGGGAGGGGAGCACTGAAGCTTTCTTT. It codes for CASSWDREGSTEAFF.

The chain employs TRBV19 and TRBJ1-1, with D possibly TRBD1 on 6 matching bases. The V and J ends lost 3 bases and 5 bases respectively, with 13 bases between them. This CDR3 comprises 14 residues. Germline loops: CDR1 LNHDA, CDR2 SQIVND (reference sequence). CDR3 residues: CASSMAGVGTEAFF. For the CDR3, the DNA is TGTGCCAGTAGTATGGCAGGGGTTGGAACTGAAGCTTTCTTT.

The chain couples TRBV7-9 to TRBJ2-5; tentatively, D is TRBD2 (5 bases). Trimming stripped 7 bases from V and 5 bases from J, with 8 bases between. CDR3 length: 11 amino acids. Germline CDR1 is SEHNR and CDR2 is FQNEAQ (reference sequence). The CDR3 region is CASTTGETQYF. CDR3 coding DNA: TGTGCCAGCACCACGGGGGAGACCCAGTACTTC.

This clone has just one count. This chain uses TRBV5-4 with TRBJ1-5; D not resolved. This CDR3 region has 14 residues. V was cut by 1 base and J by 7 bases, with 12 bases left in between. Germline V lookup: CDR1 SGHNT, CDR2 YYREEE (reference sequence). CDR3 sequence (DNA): TGTGCCAGCAGCTTGTACGGGATGGGACAGCCCCAGCATTTT. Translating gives CASSLYGMGQPQHF. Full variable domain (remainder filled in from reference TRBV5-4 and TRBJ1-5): ETGVTQSPTHLIKTRGQQVTLRCSSQSGHNTVSWYQQALGQGPQFIFQYYREEENGRGNFPPRFSGLQFPNYSSELNVNALELDDSALYLCASSLYGMGQPQHFGDGTRLSIL.

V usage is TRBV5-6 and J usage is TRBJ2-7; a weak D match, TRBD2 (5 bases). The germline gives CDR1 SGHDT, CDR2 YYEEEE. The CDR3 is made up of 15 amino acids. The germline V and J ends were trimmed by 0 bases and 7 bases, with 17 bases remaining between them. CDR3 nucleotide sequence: TGTGCCAGCAGCTTGGGATCAATCCGTTCGGGGGAGCAGTACTTC. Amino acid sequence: CASSLGSIRSGEQYF.

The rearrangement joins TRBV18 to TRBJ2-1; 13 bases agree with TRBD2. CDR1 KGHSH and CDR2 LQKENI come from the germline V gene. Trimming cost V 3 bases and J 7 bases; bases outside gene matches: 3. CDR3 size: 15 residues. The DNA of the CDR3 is TGTGCCAGCTCACCGGGACTAGCGGGAAAGAATGAGCAGTTCTTC. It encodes CASSPGLAGKNEQFF.

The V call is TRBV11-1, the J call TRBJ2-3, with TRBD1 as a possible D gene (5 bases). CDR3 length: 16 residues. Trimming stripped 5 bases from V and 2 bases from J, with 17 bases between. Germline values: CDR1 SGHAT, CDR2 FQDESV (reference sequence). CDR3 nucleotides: TGTGCCAGCAGCCAACCAAGGGGCGGAAACACAGATACGCAGTATTTT. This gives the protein CASSQPRGGNTDTQYF.

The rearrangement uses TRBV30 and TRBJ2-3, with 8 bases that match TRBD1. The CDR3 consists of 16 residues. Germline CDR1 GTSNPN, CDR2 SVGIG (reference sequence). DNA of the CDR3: TGTGGTTTCCTGACAGGGGCCCCGCGGTCCACAGATACGCAGTATTTT. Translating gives CGFLTGAPRSTDTQYF.

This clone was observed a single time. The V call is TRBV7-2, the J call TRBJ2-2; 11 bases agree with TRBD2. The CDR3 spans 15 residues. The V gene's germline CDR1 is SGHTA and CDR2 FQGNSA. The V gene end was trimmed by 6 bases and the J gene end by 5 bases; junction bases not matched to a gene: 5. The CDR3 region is CASSSRTSGTGELFF. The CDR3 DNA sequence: TGTGCCAGCAGTTCAAGGACTAGCGGGACCGGGGAGCTGTTTTTT. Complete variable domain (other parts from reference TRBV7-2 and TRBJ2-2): GAGVSQSPSNKVTEKGKDVELRCDPISGHTALYWYRQSLGQGLEFLIYFQGNSAPDKSGLPSDRFSAERTGGSVSTLTIQRTQQEDSAVYLCASSSRTSGTGELFFGEGSRLTVL.

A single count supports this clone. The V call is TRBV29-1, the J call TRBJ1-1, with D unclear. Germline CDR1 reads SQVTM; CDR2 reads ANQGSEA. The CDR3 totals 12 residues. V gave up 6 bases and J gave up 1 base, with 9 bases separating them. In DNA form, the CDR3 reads TGCAGCGTCCAGATGGCGAACACTGAAGCTTTCTTT. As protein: CSVQMANTEAFF.

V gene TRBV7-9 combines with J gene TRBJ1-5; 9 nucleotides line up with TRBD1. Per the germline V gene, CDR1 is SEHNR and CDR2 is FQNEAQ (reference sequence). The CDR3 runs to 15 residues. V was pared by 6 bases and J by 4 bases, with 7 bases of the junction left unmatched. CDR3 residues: CASSRTGDRNQPQHF. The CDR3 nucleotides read TGTGCCAGCAGTCGGACAGGGGACAGGAATCAGCCCCAGCATTTT.

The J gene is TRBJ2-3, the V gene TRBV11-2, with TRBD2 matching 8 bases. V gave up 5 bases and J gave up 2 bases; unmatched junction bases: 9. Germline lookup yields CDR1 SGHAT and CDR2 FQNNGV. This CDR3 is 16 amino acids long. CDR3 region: CASSPTKREPTDTQYF. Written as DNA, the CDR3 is TGTGCCAGCAGCCCCACTAAGCGGGAGCCCACAGATACGCAGTATTTT.

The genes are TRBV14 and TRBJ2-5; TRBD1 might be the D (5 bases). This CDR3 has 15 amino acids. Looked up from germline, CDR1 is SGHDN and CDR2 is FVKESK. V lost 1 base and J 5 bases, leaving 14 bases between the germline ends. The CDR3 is CASSQVTQGIETQYF. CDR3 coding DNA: TGTGCCAGCAGCCAAGTAACCCAGGGTATCGAGACCCAGTACTTC.

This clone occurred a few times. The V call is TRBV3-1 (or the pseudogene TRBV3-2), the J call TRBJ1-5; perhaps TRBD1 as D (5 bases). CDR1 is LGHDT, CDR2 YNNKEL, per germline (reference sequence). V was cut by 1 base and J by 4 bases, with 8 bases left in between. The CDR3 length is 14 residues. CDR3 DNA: TGTGCCAGCAGCCAAGCGGGGGGGAATCAGCCCCAGCATTTT. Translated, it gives CASSQAGGNQPQHF.

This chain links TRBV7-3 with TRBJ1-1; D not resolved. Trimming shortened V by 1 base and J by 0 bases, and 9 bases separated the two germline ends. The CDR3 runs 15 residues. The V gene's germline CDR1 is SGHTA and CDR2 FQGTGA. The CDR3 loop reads CASSLSPNMNTEAFF. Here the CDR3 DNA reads TGTGCCAGCAGCTTAAGTCCGAACATGAACACTGAAGCTTTCTTT.

Written as DNA, the CDR3 is TGTGCCACCAGTGAACCCCTAGCGGGACGGCCTAATGAGCAGTTCTTC. Its translation is CATSEPLAGRPNEQFF. The chain links TRBV24-1 to TRBJ2-1, with TRBD2 matching 9 bases. J was trimmed by 7 bases and V by 4 bases; bases with no gene match: 10. The CDR3 extends over 16 amino acids. Germline CDR1 and CDR2: KGHDR and SFDVKD.

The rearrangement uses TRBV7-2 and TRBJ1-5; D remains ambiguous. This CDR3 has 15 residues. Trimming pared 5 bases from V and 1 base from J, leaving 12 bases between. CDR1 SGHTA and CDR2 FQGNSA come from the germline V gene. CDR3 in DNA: TGTGCCAGCAGCATAGTAGGCAGGAGCAATCAGCCCCAGCATTTT. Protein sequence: CASSIVGRSNQPQHF. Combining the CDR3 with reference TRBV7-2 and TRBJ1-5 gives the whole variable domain GAGVSQSPSNKVTEKGKDVELRCDPISGHTALYWYRQSLGQGLEFLIYFQGNSAPDKSGLPSDRFSAERTGGSVSTLTIQRTQQEDSAVYLCASSIVGRSNQPQHFGDGTRLSIL.

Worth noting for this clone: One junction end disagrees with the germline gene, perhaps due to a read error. CDR3 bases: TGTGCCAGCAGCTTTAATCCGACAGTTGAAAAACTGCTTTTT. Translating it yields CASSFNPTVEKLLF. The chain combines TRBV5-6 with TRBJ1-4, with D perhaps matching TRBD1 (5 bases). Germline CDR1 reads SGHDT; CDR2 reads YYEEEE. This CDR3 is built from 14 residues.

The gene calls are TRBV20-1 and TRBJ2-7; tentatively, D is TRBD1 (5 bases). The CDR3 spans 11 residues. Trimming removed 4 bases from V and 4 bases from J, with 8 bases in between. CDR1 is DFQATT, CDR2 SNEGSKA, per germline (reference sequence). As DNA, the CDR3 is TGCAGTGCTAAACAGGATTACGAGCAGTACTTC. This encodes CSAKQDYEQYF.

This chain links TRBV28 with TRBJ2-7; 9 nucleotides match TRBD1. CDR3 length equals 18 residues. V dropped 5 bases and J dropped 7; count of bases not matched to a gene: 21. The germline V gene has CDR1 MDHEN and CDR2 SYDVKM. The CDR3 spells CASSPRDRARGLALEQYF. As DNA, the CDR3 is TGTGCCAGCAGTCCCCGGGACAGGGCCCGGGGGCTCGCCCTGGAGCAGTACTTC.

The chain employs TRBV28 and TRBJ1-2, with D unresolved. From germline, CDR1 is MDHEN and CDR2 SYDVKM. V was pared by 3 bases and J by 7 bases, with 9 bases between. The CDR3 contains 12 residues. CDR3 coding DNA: TGTGCCAGCAGTTTTCGGGGTTTTGGCTACACCTTC. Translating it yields CASSFRGFGYTF.